Listed below are T cell receptor beta chains from one sample, sequenced in a study of graft-versus-host responses after intestinal transplantation. Libraries were prepared by immunoSEQ multiplex PCR; TCRdb keeps only in-frame clonotypes and omits some of them. The sample has approximately 90,000 clones, around 93% seen once. These receptors' targets are unknown. Sequenced here: unstimulated CD8+ T cells sorted from spleen or lymph node cells, sampled before transplant. These receptors were collected from a human donor who was the organ donor for an intestinal transplant. The CDR3 runs from the conserved cysteine through the conserved F or W. A D gene is named only where the DNA matches it firmly. Where a row states a size, it is once, few, many or the class of an expanded clone; other rows omit it.

clone size | J gene | CDR3 length | V gene | D gene | CDR3 protein | CDR3 DNA
. | TRBJ1-2 | 14 | TRBV10-3 | . | CAISPGGSNYGYTF | TGTGCCATCAGCCCTGGGGGTAGCAACTATGGCTACACCTTC
. | TRBJ2-7 | 11 | TRBV6-5 | . | CASSAVYEQYF | TGTGCCAGCAGTGCTGTCTACGAGCAGTACTTC
. | TRBJ1-6 | 14 | TRBV5-1 | . | CASSAPGVGSPLHF | TGCGCCAGCAGCGCGCCAGGGGTAGGTTCACCCCTCCACTTT
. | TRBJ2-7 | 13 | TRBV6-1 | . | CASSDLGSYEQYF | TGTGCCAGCAGTGATCTTGGGTCCTACGAGCAGTACTTC
. | TRBJ2-2 | 13 | TRBV29-1 | . | CSVVIANTGELFF | TGCAGCGTTGTTATAGCCAACACCGGGGAGCTGTTTTTT
once | TRBJ1-5 | 13 | TRBV7-9 | . | CASSLEGGQPQHF | TGTGCCAGCAGCTTAGAGGGGGGTCAGCCCCAGCATTTT
. | TRBJ2-3 | 15 | TRBV7-3 | TRBD2 | CASSLTGGGTDTQYF | TGTGCCAGCAGCTTAACGGGGGGAGGGACAGATACGCAGTATTTT
. | TRBJ2-7 | 15 | TRBV6-5 | TRBD1 | CASSYSTRQGWEQYF | TGTGCCAGCAGTTACTCCACGCGACAGGGCTGGGAGCAGTACTTC
. | TRBJ1-1 | 14 | TRBV6-5 | TRBD1 | CASTTTGRNTEAFF | TGTGCCAGCACTACGACAGGGAGGAATACTGAAGCTTTCTTT
. | TRBJ1-5 | 12 | TRBV27 | . | CASSFWGQPQHF | TGTGCCAGCAGTTTCTGGGGCCAGCCCCAGCATTTT
. | TRBJ1-1 | 14 | TRBV9 | . | CASSVVRENTEAFF | TGTGCCAGCAGCGTAGTAAGAGAGAACACTGAAGCTTTCTTT
. | TRBJ1-2 | 13 | TRBV19 | . | CASSWQGTYGYTF | TGTGCCAGTAGTTGGCAGGGGACATATGGCTACACCTTC
. | TRBJ2-3 | 12 | TRBV19 | . | CASSMNGDTQYF | TGTGCCAGTAGTATGAACGGGGATACGCAGTATTTT
. | TRBJ2-3 | 14 | TRBV5-1 | TRBD1 | CASSFGQGADTQYF | TGCGCCAGCAGCTTTGGACAGGGGGCAGATACGCAGTATTTT
. | TRBJ2-7 | 15 | TRBV4-2 | . | CASSQEAGASYEQYF | TGTGCCAGCAGCCAAGAGGCGGGGGCCTCCTACGAGCAGTACTTC
. | TRBJ2-7 | 13 | TRBV6-1 | . | CASSEARAYEQYF | TGTGCCAGCAGTGAAGCGCGGGCCTACGAGCAGTACTTC
. | TRBJ1-5 | 15 | TRBV19 | . | CASIGGGYSNQPQHF | TGTGCCAGTATTGGTGGGGGGTATAGCAATCAGCCCCAGCATTTT
once | TRBJ1-4 | 14 | TRBV29-1 | . | CSVRGGATNEKLFF | TGCAGCGTGCGCGGGGGCGCAACTAATGAAAAACTGTTTTTT
. | TRBJ2-2 | 15 | TRBV6-1 | TRBD2 | CASVERGTPTGELFF | TGTGCCAGTGTAGAGCGGGGGACACCCACCGGGGAGCTGTTTTTT
. | TRBJ2-1 | 15 | TRBV6-5 | TRBD2 | CASSWTSGGVHEQFF | TGTGCCAGCAGTTGGACTAGCGGGGGGGTCCATGAGCAGTTCTTC
once | TRBJ2-3 | 15 | TRBV5-1 | TRBD2 | CASSSPSGTTDTQYF | TGCGCCAGCAGCTCACCTAGCGGGACCACAGATACGCAGTATTTT
. | TRBJ2-1 | 17 | TRBV7-9 | TRBD2 | CASSLRTSGGYYNEQFF | TGTGCCAGCAGCCTTCGGACTAGCGGGGGATACTACAATGAGCAGTTCTTC
. | TRBJ1-4 | 12 | TRBV7-9 | . | CASSPPAEKLFF | TGTGCCAGCAGCCCCCCGGCTGAAAAACTGTTTTTT
. | TRBJ1-1 | 13 | TRBV5-1 | . | CASSLDVNTEAFF | TGCGCCAGCAGCTTGGACGTGAACACTGAAGCTTTCTTT
. | TRBJ2-1 | 15 | TRBV7-5 | . | CVRSGRTSPYNEQFF | TGTGTCAGAAGCGGCCGCACTAGCCCCTACAATGAGCAGTTCTTC
. | TRBJ1-5 | 13 | TRBV19 | . | CATKGLGNQPQHF | TGTGCCACTAAGGGGTTGGGGAACCAGCCCCAGCATTTT
. | TRBJ2-2 | 14 | TRBV6-1 | . | CASRRTDLPGELFF | TGTGCCAGCAGACGGACAGACTTGCCCGGGGAGCTGTTTTTT